Listed below are T cell receptor beta chains from one sample, sequenced in a study of blood T cell repertoires in COVID-19. Assay: immunoSEQ multiplex PCR; the TCRdb copy retains only in-frame clones and omits some. The profile covers approximately 130,000 clones, with 69% appearing a single time and around 2% taken by the ten largest. Source material: peripheral blood. The receptors shown here come from a woman aged 70 to 79 with acute or convalescent COVID-19. The CDR3 runs from the conserved cysteine through the conserved F or W. Fields, in order: V gene, J gene, D gene, clone size, CDR3 protein, CDR3 DNA. A D gene is named only where the DNA matches it firmly. Size tells how often a clone was seen (once, few, many) or the class of an expanded clone, and some rows leave it out.

>TRBV20-1|TRBJ2-1|NA|few
CSTKRGFEQFF
TGCAGTACAAAGAGGGGGTTTGAGCAGTTCTTC
>TRBV6-5|TRBJ1-2|NA|NA
CASSYTGNYGYTF
TGTGCCAGCAGTTATACAGGGAACTATGGCTACACCTTC
>TRBV2|TRBJ1-4|TRBD1|NA
CASIIGTGLYREKLFF
TGTGCCAGCATTATCGGGACAGGTCTTTATCGTGAAAAACTGTTTTTT
>TRBV27|TRBJ1-2|TRBD1|few
CASSSQGNYGYTF
TGTGCCAGCAGTTCACAGGGGAACTATGGCTACACCTTC
>TRBV12-3/TRBV12-4|TRBJ2-3|NA|NA
CASKGGGGTQYF
TGTGCCAGCAAGGGGGGGGGAGGTACGCAGTATTTT
>TRBV7-2|TRBJ1-1|TRBD1|NA
CASSQGATEAFF
TGTGCCAGCAGCCAGGGGGCCACTGAAGCTTTCTTT
>TRBV29-1|TRBJ1-1|NA|NA
CSVKEDPRTEAFF
TGCAGCGTCAAGGAGGACCCCCGAACTGAAGCTTTCTTT
>TRBV5-1|TRBJ1-3|TRBD1|NA
CASSWTGPSSGNTIYF
TGCGCCAGCAGCTGGACAGGGCCGAGCTCTGGAAACACCATATATTTT
>TRBV7-9|TRBJ2-4|TRBD1|NA
CASSSGQGGAKNIQYF
TGTGCCAGCAGCTCCGGACAGGGGGGAGCCAAAAACATTCAGTACTTC
>TRBV5-1|TRBJ1-1|NA|NA
CASSLAGSNTEAFF
TGCGCCAGCAGCTTGGCCGGGTCAAACACTGAAGCTTTCTTT
>TRBV10-2|TRBJ2-3|TRBD2|NA
CASSDLGLATDTQYF
TGCGCCAGCAGTGATCTGGGACTAGCCACAGATACGCAGTATTTT
>TRBV19|TRBJ2-7|TRBD1|NA
CASSILLGGLSKSYEQYF
TGTGCCAGTAGTATATTACTAGGGGGCTTGAGTAAGTCCTACGAGCAGTACTTC
>TRBV27|TRBJ2-3|NA|NA
CASSLRGRRQLSTDTQYF
TGTGCCAGCAGTTTAAGGGGGAGAAGGCAGCTCAGCACAGATACGCAGTATTTT
>TRBV5-5|TRBJ2-7|TRBD2|few
CASSKRTSGSGEQYF
TGTGCCAGCAGCAAAAGGACTAGCGGGAGTGGCGAGCAGTACTTC
>TRBV10-3|TRBJ1-4|NA|NA
CAISEGGQGTNEKLFF
TGTGCCATCAGTGAGGGCGGGCAGGGGACTAATGAAAAACTGTTTTTT
>TRBV4-1|TRBJ2-7|TRBD1|NA
CASSRGTGTYYEQYF
TGCGCCAGCAGCCGTGGGACAGGGACGTACTACGAGCAGTACTTC
>TRBV5-1|TRBJ2-3|TRBD2|NA
CASSQGLASDTQYF
TGCGCCAGCAGCCAGGGACTAGCTTCAGATACGCAGTATTTT
>TRBV14|TRBJ2-1|TRBD2|NA
CASSQVAGVNSEQFF
TGTGCCAGCAGCCAGGTAGCGGGGGTGAATTCTGAGCAGTTCTTC
>TRBV9|TRBJ2-2|NA|NA
CASSSPIYRDTGELFF
TGTGCCAGCAGCTCCCCAATCTACAGGGACACCGGGGAGCTGTTTTTT
>TRBV5-1|TRBJ1-5|NA|NA
CASSLGEGMHQPQHF
TGCGCCAGCAGCTTGGGTGAGGGAATGCATCAGCCCCAGCATTTT
>TRBV21-1|TRBJ2-1|NA|NA
CASSNRDRAYNEQFF
TGTGCCAGCAGCAACCGGGACAGGGCCTACAATGAGCAGTTCTTC
>TRBV25-1|TRBJ2-1|TRBD1|NA
CASSGDSNEQFF
TGTGCCAGCAGTGGGGACAGCAATGAGCAGTTCTTC
>TRBV28|TRBJ2-7|TRBD2|NA
CASTLRRSGTDEQYF
TGTGCCAGCACCCTTAGGAGAAGCGGGACCGACGAGCAGTACTTC
>TRBV9|TRBJ2-3|NA|few
CASSVVGAGTDTQYF
TGTGCCAGCAGCGTCGTGGGGGCCGGCACAGATACGCAGTATTTT
>TRBV24-1|TRBJ1-4|NA|NA
CATKGAPTNEKLFF
TGTGCCACAAAGGGAGCCCCAACTAATGAAAAACTGTTTTTT
>TRBV12-3/TRBV12-4|TRBJ1-5|TRBD1|NA
CASSRQGNQPQHF
TGTGCCAGCAGCAGACAGGGAAATCAGCCCCAGCATTTT
>TRBV28|TRBJ1-1|NA|NA
CASSWGPGTEAFF
TGTGCCAGCAGTTGGGGGCCGGGCACTGAAGCTTTCTTT
>TRBV29-1|TRBJ1-2|NA|NA
CSVVAREYGYTF
TGCAGCGTTGTGGCCAGGGAATATGGCTACACCTTC
>TRBV12-1|TRBJ2-2|NA|NA
CASSSGDIAGPGELFF
TGTGCCAGCAGCTCCGGGGATATAGCGGGCCCCGGGGAGCTGTTTTTT
>TRBV5-1|TRBJ2-3|NA|NA
CASSLMAGGTDTQYF
TGCGCCAGCAGCTTGATGGCAGGTGGCACAGATACGCAGTATTTT
>TRBV15|TRBJ2-3|TRBD1|NA
CATSGTGGTDTQYF
TGTGCCACATCCGGGACAGGGGGCACAGATACGCAGTATTTT
>TRBV5-6|TRBJ2-7|NA|NA
CASSPVGVYEQYF
TGTGCCAGCAGCCCGGTAGGGGTTTACGAGCAGTACTTC
>TRBV5-5|TRBJ2-2|NA|few
CASSSTQGNTGELFF
TGTGCCAGCAGCTCCACGCAGGGGAACACCGGGGAGCTGTTTTTT
>TRBV3-1/TRBV3-2|TRBJ2-5|TRBD2|NA
CASTLTSRETQYF
TGTGCCAGCACCCTGACTAGCCGAGAGACCCAGTACTTC
>TRBV29-1|TRBJ2-7|TRBD1|once
CSVMTGVDYEQYF
TGCAGCGTAATGACAGGGGTGGATTACGAGCAGTACTTC
>TRBV9|TRBJ2-6|TRBD1|NA
CASSETGKSSGANVLTF
TGTGCCAGCAGCGAGACAGGGAAGAGCTCTGGGGCCAACGTCCTGACTTTC
>TRBV3-1/TRBV3-2|TRBJ2-5|NA|few
CASSQQGRGETQYF
TGTGCCAGCAGCCAACAGGGGCGAGGGGAGACCCAGTACTTC
>TRBV30|TRBJ1-5|NA|few
CAWSPRRGNNQPQHF
TGTGCCTGGAGTCCTAGAAGGGGGAACAATCAGCCCCAGCATTTT
>TRBV28|TRBJ2-7|TRBD1|few
CASSSPGQSSYEQYF
TGTGCCAGCAGTTCCCCGGGACAGAGCTCCTACGAGCAGTACTTC
>TRBV9|TRBJ2-5|TRBD2|once
CASSDSYTSVQETQYF
TGTGCCAGCAGCGACTCCTACACTAGCGTCCAAGAGACCCAGTACTTC
>TRBV9|TRBJ2-2|TRBD2|NA
CASSVDSGFTGELFF
TGTGCCAGCAGCGTAGATAGCGGGTTCACCGGGGAGCTGTTTTTT
>TRBV9|TRBJ2-7|NA|NA
CASSVRGGPYEQYF
TGTGCCAGCAGCGTAAGAGGAGGGCCCTACGAGCAGTACTTC
>TRBV6-5|TRBJ1-2|NA|once
CASSYSDHGGYTF
TGTGCCAGCAGTTACTCAGATCACGGGGGCTACACCTTC
>TRBV7-9|TRBJ2-1|NA|NA
CASSPQRGPSYNEQFF
TGTGCCAGCAGCCCCCAGCGAGGTCCCTCCTACAATGAGCAGTTCTTC
>TRBV7-2|TRBJ1-2|TRBD1|NA
CASSLHQGGRGYTF
TGTGCCAGCAGCTTACACCAGGGGGGCAGGGGCTACACCTTC
>TRBV3-1/TRBV3-2|TRBJ1-6|NA|few
CASSQGTGRGLGDSPLHF
TGTGCCAGCAGCCAAGGTACGGGGCGGGGCCTGGGGGATTCACCCCTCCACTTT
>TRBV7-2|TRBJ2-3|NA|NA
CASSLTWGPTDTQYF
TGTGCCAGCAGCTTGACCTGGGGGCCCACAGATACGCAGTATTTT
>TRBV10-3|TRBJ1-1|TRBD1|NA
CASAPGTGGVGDTEAFF
TGTGCCAGCGCTCCCGGGACAGGGGGCGTAGGGGACACTGAAGCTTTCTTT
>TRBV4-1|TRBJ1-6|TRBD1|NA
CASSQEDRGQSSYNSPLHF
TGCGCCAGCAGCCAGGAAGACAGGGGGCAAAGCTCCTATAATTCACCCCTCCACTTT
>TRBV6-6|TRBJ1-5|NA|NA
CASSLEDIWNQPQHF
TGTGCCAGCAGTTTAGAAGACATTTGGAATCAGCCCCAGCATTTT
>TRBV6-5|TRBJ1-2|TRBD1|NA
CASRRQGPGYGYTF
TGTGCCAGCAGACGACAGGGGCCGGGATATGGCTACACCTTC
>TRBV29-1|TRBJ1-2|TRBD1|NA
CSGRQGLYGYTF
TGCAGCGGGCGACAGGGACTCTATGGCTACACCTTC
>TRBV7-2|TRBJ2-2|TRBD2|NA
CASSLPASGSLEFSGELFF
TGTGCCAGCAGCTTACCCGCTAGCGGGAGCTTAGAGTTCTCCGGGGAGCTGTTTTTT
>TRBV10-3|TRBJ1-2|TRBD1|NA
CAISDSGTGGRGGYTF
TGTGCCATCAGTGATTCCGGGACAGGGGGCCGAGGAGGCTACACCTTC